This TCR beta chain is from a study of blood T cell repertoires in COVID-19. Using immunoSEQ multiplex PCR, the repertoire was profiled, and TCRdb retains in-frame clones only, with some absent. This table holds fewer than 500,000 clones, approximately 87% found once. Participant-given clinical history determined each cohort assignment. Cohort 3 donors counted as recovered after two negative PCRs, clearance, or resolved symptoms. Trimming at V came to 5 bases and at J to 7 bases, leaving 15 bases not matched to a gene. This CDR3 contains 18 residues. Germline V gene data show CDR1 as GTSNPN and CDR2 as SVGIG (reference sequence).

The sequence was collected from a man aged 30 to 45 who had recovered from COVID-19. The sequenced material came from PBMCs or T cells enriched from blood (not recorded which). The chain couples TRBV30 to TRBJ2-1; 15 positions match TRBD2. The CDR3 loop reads CAWSNPGLAGGEPNEQFF. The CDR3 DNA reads TGTGCCTGGTCGAACCCGGGACTAGCGGGGGGAGAGCCGAATGAGCAGTTCTTC.